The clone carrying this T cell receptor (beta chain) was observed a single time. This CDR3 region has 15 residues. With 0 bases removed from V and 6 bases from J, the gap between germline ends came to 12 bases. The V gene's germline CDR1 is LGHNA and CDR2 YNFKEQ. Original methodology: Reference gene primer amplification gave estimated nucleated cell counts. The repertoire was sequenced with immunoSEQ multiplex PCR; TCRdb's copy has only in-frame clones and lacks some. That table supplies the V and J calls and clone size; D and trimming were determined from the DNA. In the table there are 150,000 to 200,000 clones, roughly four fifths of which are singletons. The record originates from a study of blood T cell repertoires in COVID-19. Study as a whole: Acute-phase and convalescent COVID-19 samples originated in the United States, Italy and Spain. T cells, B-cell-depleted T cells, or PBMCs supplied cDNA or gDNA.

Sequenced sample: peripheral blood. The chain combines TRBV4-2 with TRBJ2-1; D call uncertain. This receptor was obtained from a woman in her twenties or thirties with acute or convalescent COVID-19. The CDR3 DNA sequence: TGTGCCAGCAGCCAAGATTTTGCTAGTTCCAATGAGCAGTTCTTC. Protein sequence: CASSQDFASSNEQFF.